This entry lists 22 T cell receptor beta chains sequenced from one sample in a study of T cell responses to AZD1222 COVID-19 vaccine. Measured with immunoSEQ multiplex PCR; TCRdb has only the in-frame clones, and not every one. The sample has over 100,000 clones, around nine tenths seen once; the top ten hold 10% to 15%. The sample here was peripheral blood, taken on day 0 of AZD1222 vaccination. These receptors came from an adult in good health.

The rearrangement joins TRBV27 to TRBJ1-6, with 8 positions matching TRBD1. The CDR3 has 15 residues. V lost 6 bases to trimming and J lost 0 bases; unmatched junction nucleotides: 1. Germline V CDR1 and CDR2: MNHEY, SMNVEV (reference sequence). In DNA form, the CDR3 reads TGTGCCAGCAGGGGACAGGACTCCTATAATTCACCCCTCCACTTT. Its translation: CASRGQDSYNSPLHF.

The chain is built from TRBV18 and TRBJ2-1; D unclear. V lost 2 bases and J lost 8, with 16 bases in between. The CDR3 loop spans 15 amino acids. Germline V gene data show CDR1 as KGHSH and CDR2 as LQKENI. The chain's CDR3 is CASSPEFRAWDEQFF. The CDR3 DNA follows: TGTGCCAGCTCACCAGAGTTTAGGGCTTGGGATGAGCAGTTCTTC. The full variable domain, with the rest looked up from reference TRBV18 and TRBJ2-1, is NAGVMQNPRHLVRRRGQEARLRCSPMKGHSHVYWYRQLPEEGLKFMVYLQKENIIDESGMPKERFSAEFPKEGPSILRIQQVVRGDSAAYFCASSPEFRAWDEQFFGPGTRLTVL.

V and J are TRBV24-1 and TRBJ2-7; TRBD1 agrees at 7 bases. The CDR3 is 13 residues long. With 11 bases clipped from V and 9 bases from J, the junction kept 15 bases outside the gene matches. CDR1 and CDR2 (germline): KGHDR, SFDVKD. This CDR3 is CANSGQIYDGQYF. In DNA form, the CDR3 reads TGTGCCAACTCGGGACAGATCTACGATGGGCAGTACTTC.

V gene TRBV7-9 combines with J gene TRBJ2-3; possible D gene TRBD1, 6 bases. The CDR3 spans 15 residues. Looked up from germline, CDR1 is SEHNR and CDR2 is FQNEAQ (reference sequence). Deletions cut 7 bases from V and 2 bases from J, with 16 bases between. Here the CDR3 reads CASTTAGANTDTQYF. The CDR3 bases are TGTGCCAGCACCACAGCAGGGGCAAACACAGATACGCAGTATTTT.

CDR3 nucleotide sequence: TGTGCCAGCAGCGTAGCCGGACTAGCGGGAGGGCAAGAGACCCAGTACTTC. Translating gives CASSVAGLAGGQETQYF. The V and J genes are TRBV9 and TRBJ2-5; 15 nucleotides align to TRBD2. Trimming at V came to 0 bases and at J to 2 bases, leaving 2 bases not matched to a gene. CDR3 size: 17 residues. CDR1 is SGDLS, CDR2 YYNGEE, per germline.

The chain has TRBV12-5 and TRBJ1-1; no definite D call. This CDR3 has 11 residues. Germline CDR1 LGHNT, CDR2 FRNRAP. V was trimmed by 6 bases and J by 7 bases, leaving 9 bases between them. The CDR3 nucleotides are TGTGCTAGTGGGTACGGATTTGAAGCTTTCTTT. Translation gives CASGYGFEAFF.

V gene TRBV3-1 (or the pseudogene TRBV3-2) combines with J gene TRBJ1-1; D is uncertain. Germline assignment: CDR1 LGHDT and CDR2 YNNKEL (reference sequence). Trimming took off 4 bases at V and 2 bases at J, with 14 bases between the two ends. There are 15 residues in the CDR3. CDR3 in amino acids: CASSPRDRVNTEAFF. CDR3 in DNA: TGTGCCAGCAGCCCCCGGGATCGGGTTAACACTGAAGCTTTCTTT.

This chain uses TRBV4-2 with TRBJ2-3, with 13 bases matching TRBD2. V gave up 0 bases and J gave up 6 bases; unmatched junction bases: 6. CDR1 LGHNA and CDR2 YNFKEQ come from the germline V gene. This CDR3 contains 17 residues. The CDR3 here is CASSQDWILAGGDTQYF. The DNA of the CDR3 is TGTGCCAGCAGCCAAGATTGGATACTAGCGGGAGGGGATACGCAGTATTTT.

The V and J genes are TRBV30 and TRBJ1-3; perhaps TRBD1 as D (5 bases). Looked up from germline, CDR1 is GTSNPN and CDR2 is SVGIG (reference sequence). Trimming stripped 5 bases from V and 1 base from J, with 15 bases between. CDR3 size: 15 residues. As DNA, the CDR3 is TGTGCCTGGGGGGCAGGCGGGAAATCTGGAAACACCATATATTTT. Residues: CAWGAGGKSGNTIYF.

The V gene is TRBV30, the J gene TRBJ2-3; D uncertain. CDR3 length: 13 residues. Trimming stripped 5 bases from V and 2 bases from J, with 11 bases between. The germline V gene encodes CDR1 GTSNPN and CDR2 SVGIG (reference sequence). CDR3 nucleotide sequence: TGTGCCTGGTCAGAACGGTTCACAGATACGCAGTATTTT. Its translation is CAWSERFTDTQYF.

This clone appeared a few times. This sequence joins TRBV9 and TRBJ2-3; D is ambiguous. This CDR3 region has 12 residues. CDR1 is SGDLS and CDR2 is YYNGEE in the germline V gene. The germline V and J ends were trimmed by 4 bases and 3 bases, with 6 bases remaining between them. CDR3 DNA sequence: TGTGCCAGCAGCCCACAGACAGATACGCAGTATTTT. Translation gives CASSPQTDTQYF. The variable domain in full, completed from reference TRBV9 and TRBJ2-3, reads DSGVTQTPKHLITATGQRVTLRCSPRSGDLSVYWYQQSLDQGLQFLIQYYNGEERAKGNILERFSAQQFPDLHSELNLSSLELGDSALYFCASSPQTDTQYFGPGTRLTVL.

The chain combines TRBV10-3 with TRBJ2-2; TRBD1 is a possible D gene (6 bases). This CDR3 has 15 residues. Trimming took 6 bases from V and 0 from J, leaving 11 bases between them. Germline loops: CDR1 ENHRY, CDR2 SYGVKD. CDR3 nucleotide sequence: TGTGCCATCAGGACAGGTCTCGCGAACACCGGGGAGCTGTTTTTT. This codes for CAIRTGLANTGELFF.

V and J are TRBV14 and TRBJ2-6; 8 nucleotides agree with TRBD1. There are 17 residues in the CDR3. Germline V gene data show CDR1 as SGHDN and CDR2 as FVKESK. Germline trimming cut 4 bases from V and 3 bases from J; bases unmatched to any gene: 8. CDR3 sequence: CASSPGQALGGANVLTF. In DNA, the CDR3 is TGTGCCAGCAGCCCGGGACAGGCCTTGGGTGGGGCCAACGTCCTGACTTTC.

In this sample, this clone turned up once. The chain links TRBV5-4 to TRBJ2-6; D is perhaps TRBD2 (5 bases). Germline V gives CDR1 SGHNT, CDR2 YYREEE (reference sequence). V dropped 0 bases and J dropped 0 bases, with 7 bases sitting between them. This CDR3 is built from 16 residues. This chain's CDR3 is CASSLVGGSGANVLTF. CDR3 nucleotides: TGTGCCAGCAGCTTGGTAGGAGGCTCTGGGGCCAACGTCCTGACTTTC.

The chain is built from TRBV19 and TRBJ1-3; TRBD1 is a possible D gene (6 bases). CDR3 length: 17 residues. Trimming shortened V by 5 bases and J by 1 base, and 18 bases separated the two germline ends. Germline values: CDR1 LNHDA, CDR2 SQIVND (reference sequence). DNA for the CDR3: TGTGCCAGTAGTCAACTGGGCGCGGGGGCTTCTGGAAACACCATATATTTT. Amino acids: CASSQLGAGASGNTIYF.

V usage is TRBV19 and J usage is TRBJ1-5, with unresolved D. V gave up 4 bases and J gave up 1 base, with 8 bases separating them. Germline V CDR1 and CDR2: LNHDA, SQIVND (reference sequence). The CDR3 sequence is 14 residues long. In DNA form, the CDR3 reads TGTGCCAGTAGTAGGAGGGAGAGCAATCAGCCCCAGCATTTT. Protein product: CASSRRESNQPQHF.

This chain links TRBV28 with TRBJ1-1, with 10 bases aligning to TRBD1. Germline assignment: CDR1 MDHEN and CDR2 SYDVKM. J was trimmed by 4 bases and V by 10 bases; bases with no gene match: 6. CDR3 length equals 13 residues. The DNA for the CDR3 is TGTGCCAACTCGAGGACAGGGGGCACTGAAGCTTTCTTT. Translating gives CANSRTGGTEAFF.

This clone has just one count. V and J are TRBV19 and TRBJ1-6; D uncertain. Germline V gene sequence: CDR1 LNHDA, CDR2 SQIVND (reference sequence). CDR3 length: 13 amino acids. The ends were cut back, 1 base at V and 10 bases at J, with 8 bases in the middle. In DNA, the CDR3 is TGTGCCAGTAGTATAGGTCGAGGATCACCCCTCCACTTT. The encoded protein is CASSIGRGSPLHF.

The rearrangement joins TRBV27 to TRBJ2-5, with 12 bases fitting TRBD1. This CDR3 is built from 17 residues. Germline CDR1 MNHEY, CDR2 SMNVEV (reference sequence). The V segment lost 5 bases and the J segment 5 bases; nucleotides outside the gene matches: 12. CDR3 in DNA: TGTGCCAGCAGTCCAAAGGGACAGGGGGCAAGATGGGAGACCCAGTACTTC. Its translation: CASSPKGQGARWETQYF.

This clone was counted a single time. This chain joins TRBV28 and TRBJ2-7; tentative D call: TRBD1 (5 bases). CDR1 is MDHEN, CDR2 SYDVKM, per germline. This CDR3 is built from 15 residues. Trimming shortened V by 6 bases and J by 2 bases, and 17 bases separated the two germline ends. CDR3 loop: CASSRQLMSTYEQYF. CDR3 DNA sequence: TGTGCCAGCAGCCGACAGCTAATGAGCACCTACGAGCAGTACTTC.

This sequence joins TRBV6-5 and TRBJ1-5; D gene ambiguous. The length of the CDR3 is 13 residues. Deletions cut 7 bases from V and 4 bases from J, with 11 bases between. CDR1 and CDR2 (germline): MNHEY, SVGAGI. The chain's CDR3 is CASIADRNQPQHF. The CDR3 coding sequence is TGTGCCAGCATTGCGGATAGGAATCAGCCCCAGCATTTT.

The rearrangement uses TRBV5-1 and TRBJ2-7, with 10 bases fitting TRBD1. Germline assignment: CDR1 SGHRS and CDR2 YFSETQ. Germline trimming cut 4 bases from V and 4 bases from J; bases unmatched to any gene: 11. This CDR3 has 16 amino acids. The CDR3 bases are TGCGCCAGCAGCACCCGTAGACAGGGGGCGCCTTACGAGCAGTACTTC. It translates to CASSTRRQGAPYEQYF.